The TCR beta chain described here comes from a study of cytomegalovirus exposure and HLA in healthy donors. Study-level points and caveats: Among TCR sequences, most were rare, though some public TCRs appeared in many donors. In a later analysis, compared with equally common non-associated chains, HLA-associated beta chains were more expanded. In an earlier analysis, about 87% or about 30%: the productive usage of most TCR beta V segments.

In the PCR, 60 Vbeta and 13 Jbeta primers were used. This table comes from immunoSEQ multiplex PCR, and its TCRdb copy is limited to in-frame clones, with some not included. The data contain roughly 80,000 clones, roughly 70% of them singletons. Note on this clone: What it binds is unknown. Germline and junction disagree at one end, which may indicate a read error.

The clonotype was recovered from a man between 60 and 75 years old in good health and CMV-seropositive. The source material was PBMCs.

CDR3 amino acids: CASSPTRVESCEQYF. In DNA form, the CDR3 reads TGTGCCAGCAGCCCAACCAGGGTGGAATCCTGCGAGCAGTACTTC. The chain has TRBV11-2 and TRBJ2-7; TRBD1 is a possible D gene (5 bases). There are 15 residues in the CDR3. Germline V lookup: CDR1 SGHAT, CDR2 FQNNGV.